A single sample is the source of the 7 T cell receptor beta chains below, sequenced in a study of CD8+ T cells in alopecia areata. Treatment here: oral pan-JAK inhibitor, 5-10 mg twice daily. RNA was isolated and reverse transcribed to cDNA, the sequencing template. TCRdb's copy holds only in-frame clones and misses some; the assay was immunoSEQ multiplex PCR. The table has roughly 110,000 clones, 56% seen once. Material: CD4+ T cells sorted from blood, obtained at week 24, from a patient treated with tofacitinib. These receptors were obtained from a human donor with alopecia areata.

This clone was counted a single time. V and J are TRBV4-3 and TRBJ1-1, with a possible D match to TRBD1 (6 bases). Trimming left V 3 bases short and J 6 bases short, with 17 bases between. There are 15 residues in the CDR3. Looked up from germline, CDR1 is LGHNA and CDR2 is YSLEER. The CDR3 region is CASSQDDRRSAEAFF. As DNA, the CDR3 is TGCGCCAGCAGCCAGGATGACAGGCGCTCTGCTGAAGCTTTCTTT.

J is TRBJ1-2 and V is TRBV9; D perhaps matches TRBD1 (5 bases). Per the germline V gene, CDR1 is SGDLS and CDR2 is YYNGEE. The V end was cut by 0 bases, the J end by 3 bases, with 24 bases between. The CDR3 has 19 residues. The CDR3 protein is CASSVGGLSYIVGDYGYTF. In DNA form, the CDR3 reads TGTGCCAGCAGCGTAGGTGGACTATCCTACATCGTGGGGGACTATGGCTACACCTTC.

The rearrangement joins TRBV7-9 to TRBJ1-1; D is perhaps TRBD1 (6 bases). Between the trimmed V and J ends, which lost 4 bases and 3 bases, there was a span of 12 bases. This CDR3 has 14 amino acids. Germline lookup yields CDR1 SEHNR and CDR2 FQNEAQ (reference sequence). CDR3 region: CASSSSGGDTEAFF. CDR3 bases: TGTGCCAGCAGCTCGAGCGGGGGCGACACTGAAGCTTTCTTT.

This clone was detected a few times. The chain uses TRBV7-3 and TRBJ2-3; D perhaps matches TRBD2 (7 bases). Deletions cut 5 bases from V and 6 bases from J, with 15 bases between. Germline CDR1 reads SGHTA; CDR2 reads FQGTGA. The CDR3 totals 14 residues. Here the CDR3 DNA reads TGTGCCAGCAGCCTCTCGGGGGGCCCCGATACGCAGTATTTT. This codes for CASSLSGGPDTQYF.

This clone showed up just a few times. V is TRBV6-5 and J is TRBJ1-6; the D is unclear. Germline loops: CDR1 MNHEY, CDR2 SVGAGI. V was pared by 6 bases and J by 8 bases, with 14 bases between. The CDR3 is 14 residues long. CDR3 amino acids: CASSPQTQHSPLHF. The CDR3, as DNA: TGTGCCAGCAGCCCCCAGACTCAACATTCACCCCTCCACTTT.

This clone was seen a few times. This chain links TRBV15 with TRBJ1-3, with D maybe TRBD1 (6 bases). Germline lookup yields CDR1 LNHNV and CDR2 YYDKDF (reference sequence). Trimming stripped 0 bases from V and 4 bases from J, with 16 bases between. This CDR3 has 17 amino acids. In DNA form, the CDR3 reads TGTGCCACCAGCAGAGAGACAGGCCCTGCGCGGGGAAACACCATATATTTT. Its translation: CATSRETGPARGNTIYF.

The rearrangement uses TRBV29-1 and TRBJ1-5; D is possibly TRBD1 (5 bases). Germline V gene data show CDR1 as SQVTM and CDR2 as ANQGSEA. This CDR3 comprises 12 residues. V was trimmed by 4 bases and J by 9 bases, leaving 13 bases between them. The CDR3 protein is CSVAGIGGPQHF. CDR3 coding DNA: TGCAGCGTTGCCGGGATCGGGGGGCCCCAGCATTTT.